Given below is one T cell receptor beta chain in context. This specimen comes from a study of blood T cell repertoires in COVID-19. Data came from immunoSEQ multiplex PCR; TCRdb stores just in-frame clones and leaves some out. The sample contains approximately 350,000 clones, 75% to 90% of which appear only once. CDR1 is SGHRS and CDR2 is YFSETQ in the germline V gene. The CDR3 length is 17 residues. The V segment lost 4 bases and the J segment 4 bases; nucleotides outside the gene matches: 12. The sequence came from a woman aged 45-60 years with COVID-19, enrolled during active disease. The rearrangement links TRBV5-1 to TRBJ2-1; TRBD1 matches 9 bases. What was sequenced was peripheral blood. The DNA of the CDR3 is TGCGCCAGCAGCCAGGATAAACCGGGACAGGGATACAATGAGCAGTTCTTC. This gives the protein CASSQDKPGQGYNEQFF.